The TCR beta chain under discussion was sequenced for a study of blood T cell repertoires in COVID-19. The repertoire was sequenced with immunoSEQ multiplex PCR; TCRdb's copy has only in-frame clones and lacks some. The sample includes 150,000 or so clones, 70% to 90% of them seen just once. Trimming cost V 1 base and J 0 bases, with 9 bases left between them. Germline V gene sequence: CDR1 SGHVS, CDR2 FQNEAQ. The CDR3 runs 15 residues. The V and J genes are TRBV7-8 and TRBJ1-1, with a tentative D call TRBD1 (6 bases). The sequencing input was peripheral blood. The sequence derives from a man in his forties or fifties who had recovered from COVID-19. The CDR3, as DNA: TGTGCCAGCAGCTTAGGGGGGGGCGTGAACACTGAAGCTTTCTTT. Amino acid sequence: CASSLGGGVNTEAFF.